This T cell receptor (beta chain) was identified during a study of blood T cell repertoires in COVID-19. The CDR3 sequence is 13 residues long. V was clipped by 8 bases and J by 2 bases, with 11 bases between them. CDR1 is MNHEY, CDR2 SVGAGI, per germline. Measured with immunoSEQ multiplex PCR; TCRdb has only the in-frame clones, and not every one. The sample includes tens of thousands of clones, around nine tenths of them seen just once. V and J are TRBV6-5 and TRBJ2-3; perhaps TRBD2 as D (5 bases). The specimen sequenced was peripheral blood. The receptor's source is a man over 45 with acute or convalescent COVID-19. The CDR3 nucleotides read TGTGCCAGCGCTCCGGGATCCACAGATACGCAGTATTTT. Its translation: CASAPGSTDTQYF.